This TCR beta chain was recovered during a study of tumor and adjacent non-tumor tissue in lung cancer. Findings of the study overall: Significantly higher TCR diversity was found in tumor than normal lung. Patients with more diverse tumor TCRs had worse survival. In normal lung, the top 100 clones were significantly more dominant than in tumor.

No cell sorting was done before RNA was extracted from the tissue. More than 3 cm separated this lung sample from the edge of the tumor. Details on this clonotype: Its specificity is not known.

The library came from three nested PCR rounds adapted from ARM-PCR protocols. TCRdb analysed the multiplex PCR reads with MiXCR anew, one entry per CDR3 protein. The table has approximately 100,000 distinct CDR3 sequences, roughly three fifths seen once. The CDR3 extends over 15 amino acids. With 6 bases clipped from V and 0 bases from J, the junction kept 5 bases outside the gene matches. CDR1 and CDR2 from the germline V gene are MGHRA and YSYEKL. The TCR comes from a man between 60 and 75 years old with non-small cell lung cancer. V usage is TRBV4-1 and J usage is TRBJ2-1; 7 bases align to TRBD1. Specimen: distant non-tumor lung tissue. The DNA for the CDR3 is TGCGCCAGCAGTAAGGACAGGATCTCCTACAATGAGCAGTTCTTC. Protein product: CASSKDRISYNEQFF.